The 11 T cell receptor beta chains reported below all come from one sample, sequenced in a study of blood T cells in healthy people across ages (dated by TCRdb to about 2015). To prepare the library, 5' RACE was applied. TCRdb shows the sequencer as Illumina HiSeq 2500. A second PCR of about 7 to 12 cycles was run with a J-beta primer mix and a sample-barcoded 5' primer. TCRdb redid the processing of the public reads, applying fastp at Q25 and MiXCR, and retained in-frame beta chains. Each CDR3 protein gets just one entry, which takes the most common genes and DNA from the rows behind it. This sample comprises about 1 million distinct CDR3 sequences, around 27% of them detected only once. The top ten clonotypes cover about 0.69% of the sample. These data are also associated with another study on T cells of mothers and their children.

Material for sequencing was blood. These receptors came from a girl aged 2-15 years in good health.

V and J are TRBV5-1 and TRBJ2-2; D is perhaps TRBD2 (6 bases). The CDR3 runs 15 residues. V was cut by 0 bases and J by 7 bases, with 13 bases left in between. In germline, CDR1 is SGHRS, CDR2 YFSETQ. Here the CDR3 reads CASSLDGSAVGELFF. Written as DNA, the CDR3 is TGCGCCAGCAGCTTGGACGGGAGCGCGGTCGGGGAGCTGTTTTTT.

The chain is built from TRBV12-3 or TRBV12-4 and TRBJ2-5; 12 bases fit TRBD2. The J call may be incorrect, as the DNA end agrees better with TRBJ2-1. This CDR3 has 14 residues. This CDR3 is CASRGTSGFYEQFF. The DNA for the CDR3 is TGTGCCAGCAGGGGGACTAGCGGGTTCTATGAGCAGTTCTTC.

This clonotype has a handful of counts. The V call is TRBV15, the J call TRBJ2-4; D is unresolved. V lost 3 bases, J lost 0 bases, and 9 bases lay in between. The CDR3 loop spans 15 amino acids. Germline-derived CDR1 and CDR2 are LNHNV and YYDKDF (reference sequence). CDR3 sequence: CATSSEIPAKNIQYF. CDR3 DNA sequence: TGTGCCACCAGCAGTGAGATTCCAGCCAAAAACATTCAGTACTTC.

Comments on this clonotype: A read error may produce the germline difference seen at one junction end. The rearrangement links TRBV29-1 to TRBJ1-3; D remains ambiguous. CDR3 length: 14 residues. The V gene's germline CDR1 is SQVTM and CDR2 ANQGSEA. The CDR3 spells CGVLTLDSGNTIYF. The CDR3 region has the DNA TGCGGCGTTCTGACCTTGGACTCTGGAAACACCATATATTTT. Looking up the rest from reference TRBV29-1 and TRBJ1-3 gives the full variable domain: SAVISQKPSRDICQRGTSLTIQCQVDSQVTMMFWYRQQPGQSLTLIATANQGSEATYESGFVIDKFPISRPNLTFSTLTVSNMSPEDSSIYLCGVLTLDSGNTIYFGEGSWLTVV.

This rearrangement joins TRBV11-2 to TRBJ2-1; no definite D call. The CDR3 loop spans 17 amino acids. V was cut by 2 bases and J by 7 bases, with 21 bases left in between. CDR1 is SGHAT and CDR2 is FQNNGV in the germline V gene. The CDR3 coding sequence is TGTGCCAGCAGCTTAACCGCCGAATCACGATTTCGTAATGAGCAGTTCTTC. Its protein product is CASSLTAESRFRNEQFF.

In its sample, this clonotype was seen a few times. The chain joins TRBV5-1 to TRBJ1-1; a possible D gene is TRBD1 (5 bases). Germline V lookup: CDR1 SGHRS, CDR2 YFSETQ. This CDR3 has 15 amino acids. Trimming removed 5 bases from V and 4 bases from J, with 18 bases in between. The CDR3 region is CASSSFWGGSTEAFF. The CDR3 DNA follows: TGCGCCAGCAGTTCATTCTGGGGGGGGAGCACTGAAGCTTTCTTT.

This clonotype was observed a handful of times. The chain is built from TRBV6-6 and TRBJ2-6, with 9 bases lining up with TRBD1. Germline lookup yields CDR1 MNHNY and CDR2 SVGAGI (reference sequence). The CDR3 contains 13 residues. V trimming: 0 bases; J trimming: 17 bases; junction bases outside the gene matches: 5. This CDR3 is CASSYSARDRVTF. The CDR3 nucleotides are TGTGCCAGCAGTTACTCGGCAAGGGACAGGGTGACTTTC.

V usage is TRBV28 and J usage is TRBJ2-5; D is possibly TRBD1 or TRBD2 (5 bases each). V lost 3 bases and J lost 4, with 12 bases in between. The germline V gene has CDR1 MDHEN and CDR2 SYDVKM. This CDR3 spans 14 amino acids. The CDR3 loop reads CASSFAHGTETQYF. Here the CDR3 DNA reads TGTGCCAGCAGTTTTGCGCATGGGACAGAGACCCAGTACTTC.

This clonotype was seen repeatedly, ten times or more. The chain has TRBV9 and TRBJ2-1; D is possibly TRBD1 or TRBD2 (5 bases each). This CDR3 has 14 amino acids. CDR1 is SGDLS and CDR2 is YYNGEE in the germline V gene. With 4 bases removed from V and 4 bases from J, the gap between germline ends came to 12 bases. CDR3 bases: TGTGCCAGCAGCCGGACTGAGGGGTACAATGAGCAGTTCTTC. This encodes CASSRTEGYNEQFF.

The chain joins TRBV6-5 to TRBJ1-1, with 7 positions matching TRBD1. This CDR3 has 15 residues. Germline values: CDR1 MNHEY, CDR2 SVGAGI. V was pared by 0 bases and J by 2 bases, with 3 bases of the junction left unmatched. The CDR3 DNA reads as TGTGCCAGCAGTTACTCAGGGGGCCGAAACACTGAAGCTTTCTTT. Amino acid sequence: CASSYSGGRNTEAFF.

CDR3 in DNA: TGCAGTGCTTCGAGGGACACCCCCTACGAGCAGTACTTC. As protein: CSASRDTPYEQYF. The chain recombines TRBV20-1 with TRBJ2-7, with TRBD1 as a possible D gene (6 bases). Per the germline V gene, CDR1 is DFQATT and CDR2 is SNEGSKA (reference sequence). The V end was cut by 5 bases, the J end by 2 bases, with 13 bases between. This CDR3 spans 13 amino acids.